The 26 T cell receptor beta chains presented below share a single source sample, sequenced in a study of T cells after yellow fever vaccination (dated by TCRdb to about 2019). Interpreted using the paper, the treatment or condition label stands for: live attenuated yellow fever vaccine strain. Library method: 5' RACE. Sequencing took place on an Illumina NovaSeq 6000. In TCRdb, the public reads were trimmed at Q25 with fastp and aligned with MiXCR, with productive beta chains retained. Each CDR3 protein gets just one entry, which takes the most common genes and DNA from the rows behind it. The table for this sample lists hundreds of thousands of distinct CDR3 sequences; under 20% of them were counted only once. The leading ten clones occupy 18% of the sample. Sequenced here: PBMCs, sampled before the yellow fever booster vaccination. Every receptor here comes from a man aged 18 to 30 who received the YFV17D yellow fever vaccine.

The table lists this clonotype with a few counts. CDR3: CASSFSGGLSEQFF. CDR3 DNA: TGTGCCAGCAGTTTTAGCGGGGGCCTGTCCGAGCAGTTCTTC. V is TRBV6-6 and J is TRBJ2-1; 9 nucleotides agree with TRBD2. J lost 10 bases, V lost 4 bases, and 8 bases had no gene match. This CDR3 comprises 14 residues. Looked up from germline, CDR1 is MNHNY and CDR2 is SVGAGI (reference sequence).

This clonotype was detected a few times. The chain links TRBV18 to TRBJ2-1; the match to TRBD2 covers 7 bases. V dropped 3 bases and J dropped 3; count of bases not matched to a gene: 5. The CDR3 loop spans 15 amino acids. Germline V gives CDR1 KGHSH, CDR2 LQKENI. The CDR3 DNA reads TGTGCCAGCTCACCGAGGCGGGGGATCTACAATGAGCAGTTCTTC. Translation gives CASSPRRGIYNEQFF.

There are a few counts of this clonotype. V is TRBV21-1 and J is TRBJ2-5; the D call of TRBD1 is as the table states it, not checked on the DNA. TRBV21-1 is termed a pseudogene. CDR3 size: 18 residues. CDR3 loop: CASSKLRETGRSLETQYF. As DNA, the CDR3 is TGTGCCAGCAGCAAATTGCGGGAGACAGGGCGAAGCTTGGAGACCCAGTACTTC.

This clonotype was seen many times. The chain recombines TRBV5-1 with TRBJ2-3; D call uncertain. CDR1 and CDR2 from the germline V gene are SGHRS and YFSETQ. This CDR3 spans 12 amino acids. The V gene lost 4 bases and the J gene lost 5 bases, with 8 bases spanning the gap. This CDR3 is CASSVDIDTQYF. The DNA for the CDR3 is TGCGCCAGCAGCGTCGACATAGATACGCAGTATTTT. The full variable domain, rest sourced from reference TRBV5-1 and TRBJ2-3, is KAGVTQTPRYLIKTRGQQVTLSCSPISGHRSVSWYQQTPGQGLQFLFEYFSETQRNKGNFPGRFSGRQFSNSRSEMNVSTLELGDSALYLCASSVDIDTQYFGPGTRLTVL.

This clonotype was seen at least ten times. This rearrangement joins TRBV18 to TRBJ2-7, with D tentatively TRBD1 (6 bases). The germline V gene has CDR1 KGHSH and CDR2 LQKENI. Between the trimmed V and J ends, which lost 3 bases and 0 bases, there was a span of 9 bases. The CDR3 runs to 14 residues. CDR3 residues: CASSPGQTSYEQYF. The DNA of the CDR3 is TGTGCCAGCTCACCGGGACAAACCTCCTACGAGCAGTACTTC.

CDR3 nucleotide sequence: TGCAGCGTTGAAGAGCGGGGGGTCCAAGAGACCCAGTACTTC. This translates into CSVEERGVQETQYF. The gene calls are TRBV29-1 and TRBJ2-5; 8 bases line up with TRBD2. V lost 0 bases, J lost 1 base, and 1 base stayed unmatched. Germline V gene data show CDR1 as SQVTM and CDR2 as ANQGSEA. This CDR3 has 14 residues.

A few counts support this clonotype. This chain uses TRBV7-6 with TRBJ2-3; 13 nucleotides line up with TRBD2. With 5 bases clipped from V and 2 bases from J, the junction kept 7 bases outside the gene matches. Looked up from germline, CDR1 is SGHVS and CDR2 is FNYEAQ. There are 17 residues in the CDR3. The CDR3, as DNA: TGTGCCAGCAGCCCAGAAGGGACTAGCGGGGCCACAGATACGCAGTATTTT. Residues: CASSPEGTSGATDTQYF.

The genes are TRBV19 and TRBJ1-2, with D tentatively TRBD1 (5 bases). The CDR3 totals 12 residues. The V end was cut by 5 bases, the J end by 13 bases, with 17 bases between. Germline-derived CDR1 and CDR2 are LNHDA and SQIVND (reference sequence). The CDR3 DNA reads TGTGCCAGTAGTCCAGGGACGGCTCTATTCACCTTC. It encodes CASSPGTALFTF.

This clonotype came up many times. This chain uses TRBV11-2 with TRBJ1-6, with D hard to call. The CDR3 has 14 amino acids. Germline V gene sequence: CDR1 SGHAT, CDR2 FQNNGV. V lost 4 bases, J lost 8 bases, and 12 bases lay in between. CDR3 DNA sequence: TGTGCCAGCAGCTGGGCAGTTATGGATTCACCCCTCCACTTT. Residues: CASSWAVMDSPLHF.

The table lists this clonotype with a few counts. The chain is built from TRBV5-1 and TRBJ2-5; D is unclear. Germline V gene lookup returns CDR1 SGHRS and CDR2 YFSETQ. The CDR3 totals 14 residues. Trimming cost V 7 bases and J 1 base, with 14 bases left between them. The DNA of the CDR3 is TGCGCCAGCCGAAGGACGACCTTCCAAGAGACCCAGTACTTC. Its protein product is CASRRTTFQETQYF.

This chain joins TRBV15 and TRBJ1-1, with D possibly being TRBD1 (5 bases). The CDR3 length is 14 residues. The germline gives CDR1 LNHNV, CDR2 YYDKDF (reference sequence). Trimming left V 4 bases short and J 3 bases short, with 12 bases between. This chain's CDR3 is CATSTQGGYTEAFF. CDR3 DNA sequence: TGTGCCACCAGCACTCAGGGAGGGTACACTGAAGCTTTCTTT.

The V and J genes are TRBV18 and TRBJ2-7, with D uncertain. Germline V gene data show CDR1 as KGHSH and CDR2 as LQKENI. The V end was cut by 1 base, the J end by 0 bases, with 10 bases between. The CDR3 totals 15 residues. Written as DNA, the CDR3 is TGTGCCAGCTCACCACGCCCTGAAAGCTCCTACGAGCAGTACGTC. The encoded protein is CASSPRPESSYEQYV.

The chain has TRBV6-1 and TRBJ1-2; D perhaps matches TRBD1 (6 bases). The CDR3 has 17 residues. Trimming left V 2 bases short and J 8 bases short, with 24 bases between. Germline V gene sequence: CDR1 MNHNS, CDR2 SASEGT. CDR3: CASSESDRRPYTGGYTF. For the CDR3, the DNA is TGTGCCAGCAGTGAAAGCGACAGGAGGCCCTACACAGGGGGCTACACCTTC.

This clonotype was picked up a small number of times. The gene calls are TRBV6-1 and TRBJ2-1; D gene ambiguous. Looked up from germline, CDR1 is MNHNS and CDR2 is SASEGT. There are 15 residues in the CDR3. The V end lost 3 bases, the J end lost 2 bases, and 11 bases lay between the germline ends. The CDR3 protein is CASSDSLWAYNEQFF. In DNA, the CDR3 is TGTGCCAGCAGTGATTCTCTCTGGGCCTACAATGAGCAGTTCTTC.

The chain links TRBV6-2 or TRBV6-3 to TRBJ2-7, with 10 bases identical to TRBD1. CDR3 length equals 14 residues. CDR1 is MNHEY, CDR2 SVGEGT, per germline. The V and J ends lost 6 bases and 5 bases, in that order; junction bases with no gene match: 7. Here the CDR3 reads CASSHGDRGHEQYV. The CDR3 DNA reads TGTGCCAGCAGCCACGGGGACAGGGGCCACGAGCAGTACGTC.

This clonotype came up a few times. V is TRBV7-8 and J is TRBJ1-5, with D possibly being TRBD1 (6 bases). Looked up from germline, CDR1 is SGHVS and CDR2 is FQNEAQ. V was trimmed by 1 base and J by 7 bases, leaving 11 bases between them. The CDR3 is 14 amino acids. CDR3 bases: TGTGCCAGCAGCTTAGTGGGGGGCTGGCAGCCCCAGCATTTT. Amino acids: CASSLVGGWQPQHF.

The gene calls are TRBV7-6 and TRBJ2-7; a possible D gene is TRBD1 (5 bases). This CDR3 is 15 amino acids long. CDR1 is SGHVS and CDR2 is FNYEAQ in the germline V gene. V shed 1 base and J shed 0 bases, with 10 bases lying between them. The CDR3 region is CASSLEQGTSYEQYF. Here the CDR3 DNA reads TGTGCCAGCAGCTTAGAGCAGGGAACCTCCTACGAGCAGTACTTC.

This chain joins TRBV9 and TRBJ1-2; D unresolved. The CDR3 consists of 14 residues. The V end was cut by 0 bases, the J end by 3 bases, with 9 bases between. Germline V gene sequence: CDR1 SGDLS, CDR2 YYNGEE. CDR3 nucleotides: TGTGCCAGCAGCGTAGGATTCGGGGACTATGGCTACACCTTC. Translated, it gives CASSVGFGDYGYTF.

This chain uses TRBV4-1 with TRBJ2-3; tentatively, D is TRBD2 (6 bases). V lost 6 bases to trimming and J lost 0 bases, with 19 bases between them. Germline V gene data show CDR1 as MGHRA and CDR2 as YSYEKL. CDR3 length: 17 amino acids. The CDR3: CASRLLSLSGSTDTQYF. In DNA form, the CDR3 reads TGCGCCAGCAGACTTCTTTCGCTTAGCGGTAGCACAGATACGCAGTATTTT.

This chain links TRBV29-1 with TRBJ1-2, with TRBD1 as a possible D gene (6 bases). The CDR3 has 11 amino acids. Between the trimmed V and J ends, which lost 8 bases and 3 bases, there was a span of 10 bases. CDR1 and CDR2 from the germline V gene are SQVTM and ANQGSEA. CDR3: CSINRDYGYTF. The CDR3 DNA reads as TGCAGCATCAACAGGGACTATGGCTACACCTTC.

In regard to this clonotype: The CDR3 end shows no conserved phenylalanine or tryptophan, and so a read error is likely. J is TRBJ2-7 and V is TRBV2, with D possibly TRBD2 on 6 matching bases. Germline V lookup: CDR1 SNHLY, CDR2 FYNNEI. V was cut by 7 bases and J by 4 bases, with 14 bases left in between. This CDR3 contains 13 residues. The CDR3 region has the DNA TGTGCCAGCAATCGGGAGACCTCATACGAGCAGTACGAC. Its translation: CASNRETSYEQYD.

V gene TRBV5-1 combines with J gene TRBJ1-1; D not resolved. The CDR3 is 14 amino acids. CDR1 SGHRS and CDR2 YFSETQ come from the germline V gene. With 1 base removed from V and 1 base from J, the gap between germline ends came to 8 bases. The CDR3 loop is CASSLRPWNTEAFF. Here the CDR3 DNA reads TGCGCCAGCAGCTTGAGGCCCTGGAACACTGAAGCTTTCTTT.

The chain couples TRBV28 to TRBJ2-2, with D perhaps TRBD1 or TRBD2 (6 bases each). The V and J ends lost 4 bases and 7 bases respectively, with 10 bases between them. The germline V gene encodes CDR1 MDHEN and CDR2 SYDVKM. The CDR3 is 13 residues long. The CDR3 reads CASSSGAYGELFF. The DNA of the CDR3 is TGTGCCAGCAGTTCGGGGGCGTACGGGGAGCTGTTTTTT. The whole variable domain, remainder taken from reference TRBV28 and TRBJ2-2, is DVKVTQSSRYLVKRTGEKVFLECVQDMDHENMFWYRQDPGLGLRLIYFSYDVKMKEKGDIPEGYSVSREKKERFSLILESASTNQTSMYLCASSSGAYGELFFGEGSRLTVL.

This clonotype was seen a handful of times. The chain couples TRBV20-1 to TRBJ2-3; TRBD2 aligns across 11 bases. V lost 6 bases, J lost 7 bases, and 6 bases stayed unmatched. From germline, CDR1 is DFQATT and CDR2 SNEGSKA (reference sequence). The CDR3 runs 13 residues. This CDR3 is CSASPSGGYTQYF. CDR3 coding DNA: TGCAGTGCCAGCCCTAGCGGGGGGTATACGCAGTATTTT.

This clonotype showed up many times. The chain couples TRBV20-1 to TRBJ2-5; 7 bases line up with TRBD2. The CDR3 loop spans 13 amino acids. V lost 3 bases and J lost 6; bases outside the gene matches: 7. CDR1 is DFQATT and CDR2 is SNEGSKA in the germline V gene (reference sequence). DNA for the CDR3: TGCAGTGCTAGTTCACTAGCGTTGAAGACCCAGTACTTC. Amino acid sequence: CSASSLALKTQYF.

Only a few counts were recorded for this clonotype. This chain joins TRBV21-1 and TRBJ1-2. TRBV21-1 is a pseudogene segment. The CDR3 is 13 residues long. The CDR3 region has the DNA TGTGCCAGCAGCAAAGTCGTAGTCTATGGCTACACCTTC. Amino acids: CASSKVVVYGYTF.